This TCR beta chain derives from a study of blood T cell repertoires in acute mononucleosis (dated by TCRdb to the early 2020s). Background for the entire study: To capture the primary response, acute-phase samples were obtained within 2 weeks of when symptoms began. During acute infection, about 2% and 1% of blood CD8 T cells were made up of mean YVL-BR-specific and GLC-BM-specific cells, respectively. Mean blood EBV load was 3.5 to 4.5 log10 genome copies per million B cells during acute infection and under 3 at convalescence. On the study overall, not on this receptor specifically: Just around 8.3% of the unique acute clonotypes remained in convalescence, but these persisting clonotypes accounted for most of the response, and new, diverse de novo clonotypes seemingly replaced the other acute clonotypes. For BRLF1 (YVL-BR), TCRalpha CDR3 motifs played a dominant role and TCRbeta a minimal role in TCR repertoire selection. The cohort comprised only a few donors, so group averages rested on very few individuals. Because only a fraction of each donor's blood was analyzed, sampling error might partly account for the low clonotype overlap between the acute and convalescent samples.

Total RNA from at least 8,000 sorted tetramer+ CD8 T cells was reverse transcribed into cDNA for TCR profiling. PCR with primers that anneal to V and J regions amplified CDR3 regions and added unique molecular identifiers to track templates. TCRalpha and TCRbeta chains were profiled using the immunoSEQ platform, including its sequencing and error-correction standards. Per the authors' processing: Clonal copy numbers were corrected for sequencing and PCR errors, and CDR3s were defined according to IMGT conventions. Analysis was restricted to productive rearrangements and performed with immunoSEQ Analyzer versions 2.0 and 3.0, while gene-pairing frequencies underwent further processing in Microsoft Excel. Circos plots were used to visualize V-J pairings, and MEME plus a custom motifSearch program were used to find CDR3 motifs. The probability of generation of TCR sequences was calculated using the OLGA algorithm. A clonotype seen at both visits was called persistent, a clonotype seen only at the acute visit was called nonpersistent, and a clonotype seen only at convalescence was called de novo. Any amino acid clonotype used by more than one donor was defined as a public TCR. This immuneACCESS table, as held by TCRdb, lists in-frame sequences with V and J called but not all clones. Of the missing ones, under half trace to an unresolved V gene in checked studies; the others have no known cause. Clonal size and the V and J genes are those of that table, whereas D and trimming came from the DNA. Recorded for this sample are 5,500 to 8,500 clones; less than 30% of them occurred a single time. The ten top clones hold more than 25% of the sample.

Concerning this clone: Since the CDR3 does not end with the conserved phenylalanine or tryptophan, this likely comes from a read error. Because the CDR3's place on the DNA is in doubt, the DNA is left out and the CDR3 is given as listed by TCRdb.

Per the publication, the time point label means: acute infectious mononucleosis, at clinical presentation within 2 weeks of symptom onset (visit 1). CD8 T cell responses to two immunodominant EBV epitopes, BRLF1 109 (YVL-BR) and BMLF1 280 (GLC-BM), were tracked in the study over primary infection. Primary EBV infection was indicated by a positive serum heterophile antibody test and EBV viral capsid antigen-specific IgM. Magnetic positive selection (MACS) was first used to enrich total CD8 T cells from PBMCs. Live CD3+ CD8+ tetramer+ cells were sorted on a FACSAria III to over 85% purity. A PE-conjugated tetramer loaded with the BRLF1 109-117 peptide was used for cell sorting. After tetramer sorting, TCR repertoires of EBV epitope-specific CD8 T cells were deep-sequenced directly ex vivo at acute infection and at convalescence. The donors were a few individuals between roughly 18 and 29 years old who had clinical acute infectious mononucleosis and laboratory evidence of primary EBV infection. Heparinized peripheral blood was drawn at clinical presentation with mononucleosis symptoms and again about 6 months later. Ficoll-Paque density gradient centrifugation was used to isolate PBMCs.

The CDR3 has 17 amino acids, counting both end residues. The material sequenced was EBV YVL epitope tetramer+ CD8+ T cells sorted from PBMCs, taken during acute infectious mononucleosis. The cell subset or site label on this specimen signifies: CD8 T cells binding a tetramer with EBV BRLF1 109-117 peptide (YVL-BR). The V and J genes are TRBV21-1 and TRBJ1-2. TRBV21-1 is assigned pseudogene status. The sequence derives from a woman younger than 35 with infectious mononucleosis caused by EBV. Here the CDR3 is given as CASSLPWSSILEGRLHL.